The 29 T cell receptor beta chains in this list originate from one sample, sequenced in a study of cytomegalovirus exposure and HLA in healthy donors. 13 Jbeta primers and 60 Vbeta primers were used for the PCR. TCRdb's copy holds only in-frame clones and misses some; the assay was immunoSEQ multiplex PCR. This sample has about 59,000 clones; 80% occur once, and the top ten carry 3% to 4.5%. The specimen sequenced was PBMCs. These receptors came from a woman aged 40 to 49 in good health and CMV-seronegative.

V is TRBV7-9 and J is TRBJ2-7; 9 nucleotides agree with TRBD1. There are 15 residues in the CDR3. Germline CDR1 and CDR2: SEHNR and FQNEAQ (reference sequence). The V segment lost 2 bases and the J segment 2 bases; nucleotides outside the gene matches: 4. The CDR3 protein is CASSLRDRETYEQYF. In DNA form, the CDR3 reads TGTGCCAGCAGCTTAAGGGACAGGGAGACCTACGAGCAGTACTTC.

This clone was seen once. This chain links TRBV7-2 with TRBJ2-3, with 9 bases lining up with TRBD2. The CDR3 is made up of 16 amino acids. Germline CDR1 and CDR2: SGHTA and FQGNSA. J gave up 1 base and V 4 bases, and 6 bases lay outside the gene matches. This CDR3 reads CASSSLAGDGTDTQYF. As DNA, the CDR3 is TGTGCCAGCAGCTCGTTAGCGGGAGACGGCACAGATACGCAGTATTTT. Based on the CDR3 plus reference TRBV7-2 and TRBJ2-3, the full variable domain is GAGVSQSPSNKVTEKGKDVELRCDPISGHTALYWYRQSLGQGLEFLIYFQGNSAPDKSGLPSDRFSAERTGGSVSTLTIQRTQQEDSAVYLCASSSLAGDGTDTQYFGPGTRLTVL.

The V call is TRBV5-1, the J call TRBJ2-2; 8 bases match TRBD2. V dropped 4 bases and J dropped 4; count of bases not matched to a gene: 15. This CDR3 region has 18 residues. The germline V gene encodes CDR1 SGHRS and CDR2 YFSETQ. The CDR3 region is CASSQNPTGLGATGELFF. For the CDR3, the DNA is TGCGCCAGCAGCCAGAACCCCACGGGACTAGGTGCCACCGGGGAGCTGTTTTTT.

The chain carries TRBV5-1 and TRBJ1-3; 9 bases line up with TRBD1. Germline V CDR1 and CDR2: SGHRS, YFSETQ. V was pared by 4 bases and J by 0 bases, with 5 bases of the junction left unmatched. The CDR3 is made up of 16 amino acids. As DNA, the CDR3 is TGCGCCAGCAGCCCGGGACAGGGCAGCTCTGGAAACACCATATATTTT. This encodes CASSPGQGSSGNTIYF.

This clone occurred a few times. The chain is built from TRBV4-1 and TRBJ2-7; tentatively, D is TRBD2 (5 bases). The CDR3 has 16 residues. Trimming took 4 bases from V and 7 from J, leaving 23 bases between them. CDR1 and CDR2 from the germline V gene are MGHRA and YSYEKL. The CDR3 bases are TGCGCCAGCAGCCCCGGCAGTACGGCTGCCCGGGGAGAGCAGTACTTC. Translated: CASSPGSTAARGEQYF.

V usage is TRBV2 and J usage is TRBJ1-5; unclear D gene. Germline CDR1 and CDR2: SNHLY and FYNNEI. The CDR3 sequence is 14 residues long. With 3 bases removed from V and 8 bases from J, the gap between germline ends came to 14 bases. CDR3 DNA: TGTGCCAGCAGTGATGGCCCATCCAGCGAGCCCCAGCATTTT. It encodes CASSDGPSSEPQHF.

The chain joins TRBV11-2 to TRBJ1-1; 7 bases fit TRBD1. This CDR3 contains 16 residues. Germline CDR1 reads SGHAT; CDR2 reads FQNNGV. V was clipped by 3 bases and J by 3 bases; unmatched bases: 10. CDR3 amino acids: CASSFFPRGGHTEAFF. For the CDR3, the DNA is TGTGCCAGCAGCTTTTTCCCAAGAGGGGGCCACACTGAAGCTTTCTTT.

V is TRBV18 and J is TRBJ2-6; 7 positions match TRBD2. V shed 3 bases, J shed 0 bases, and the junction held 8 bases outside the gene matches. Germline CDR1 reads KGHSH; CDR2 reads LQKENI. The CDR3 extends over 18 amino acids. CDR3 sequence: CASSPPKGGSSGANVLTF. DNA of the CDR3: TGTGCCAGCTCACCGCCCAAGGGCGGGAGCTCTGGGGCCAACGTCCTGACTTTC. The full variable domain, rest sourced from reference TRBV18 and TRBJ2-6, is NAGVMQNPRHLVRRRGQEARLRCSPMKGHSHVYWYRQLPEEGLKFMVYLQKENIIDESGMPKERFSAEFPKEGPSILRIQQVVRGDSAAYFCASSPPKGGSSGANVLTFGAGSRLTVL.

J is TRBJ1-5 and V is TRBV28; tentatively, D is TRBD1 (6 bases). Germline assignment: CDR1 MDHEN and CDR2 SYDVKM. This CDR3 contains 16 residues. Trimming took 5 bases from V and 0 from J, leaving 14 bases between them. CDR3: CASSPPQDSSNQPQHF. CDR3 bases: TGTGCCAGCAGTCCGCCGCAGGACAGTAGCAATCAGCCCCAGCATTTT.

The chain has TRBV19 and TRBJ2-1; 8 positions match TRBD2. The CDR3 runs 15 residues. Unmatched junction bases numbered 4, after V lost 4 bases and J lost 2 bases. Germline V CDR1 and CDR2: LNHDA, SQIVND (reference sequence). CDR3 sequence reads: CASSTSGSTYNEQFF. CDR3 DNA: TGTGCCAGTAGTACGAGCGGGAGCACCTACAATGAGCAGTTCTTC.

The chain is built from TRBV7-9 and TRBJ2-1, with 14 bases aligning to TRBD2. The CDR3 length is 17 residues. Trimming removed 4 bases from V and 0 bases from J; junction bases left unmatched: 2. CDR1 is SEHNR, CDR2 FQNEAQ, per germline (reference sequence). CDR3 nucleotide sequence: TGTGCCAGCAGCTCGGGACTAGCGGGAGCCTCCTACAATGAGCAGTTCTTC. This codes for CASSSGLAGASYNEQFF. The whole variable domain, filled in from reference TRBV7-9 and TRBJ2-1, reads DTGVSQNPRHKITKRGQNVTFRCDPISEHNRLYWYRQTLGQGPEFLTYFQNEAQLEKSRLLSDRFSAERPKGSFSTLEIQRTEQGDSAMYLCASSSGLAGASYNEQFFGPGTRLTVL.

The chain combines TRBV6-4 with TRBJ2-4; 9 nucleotides align to TRBD2. Germline V gives CDR1 MRHNA, CDR2 SNTAGT. The length of the CDR3 is 15 residues. V was pared by 4 bases and J by 7 bases, with 8 bases of the junction left unmatched. CDR3 protein: CASSVGSSGNNIQYF. CDR3 in DNA: TGTGCCAGCAGTGTGGGCTCTAGCGGGAACAACATTCAGTACTTC.

This chain links TRBV27 with TRBJ1-2; 10 bases fit TRBD1. Trimming removed 2 bases from V and 3 bases from J; junction bases left unmatched: 12. The germline gives CDR1 MNHEY, CDR2 SMNVEV (reference sequence). The CDR3 runs 18 residues. As DNA, the CDR3 is TGTGCCAGCAGTTTACTCGGGACAGGGGCCAGTTTTGACTATGGCTACACCTTC. This sequence encodes CASSLLGTGASFDYGYTF.

The rearrangement uses TRBV18 and TRBJ2-7; TRBD2 might be the D (6 bases). The CDR3 length is 19 residues. Trimming pared 2 bases from V and 4 bases from J, leaving 27 bases between. Germline V gene data show CDR1 as KGHSH and CDR2 as LQKENI. Here the CDR3 reads CASSPNRPKVLAVAYEQYF. The CDR3 nucleotides are TGTGCCAGCTCACCAAACCGACCAAAAGTACTAGCCGTAGCTTACGAGCAGTACTTC.

The chain combines TRBV5-1 with TRBJ2-2; TRBD1 aligns across 8 bases. Unmatched junction bases numbered 3, after V lost 2 bases and J lost 3 bases. CDR3 length: 15 amino acids. From germline, CDR1 is SGHRS and CDR2 YFSETQ. The CDR3 DNA is TGCGCCAGCAGCTTACAGGGGGAGGACACCGGGGAGCTGTTTTTT. Translating gives CASSLQGEDTGELFF. Filled out from reference TRBV5-1 and TRBJ2-2, the complete variable domain reads KAGVTQTPRYLIKTRGQQVTLSCSPISGHRSVSWYQQTPGQGLQFLFEYFSETQRNKGNFPGRFSGRQFSNSRSEMNVSTLELGDSALYLCASSLQGEDTGELFFGEGSRLTVL.

The V call is TRBV28, the J call TRBJ1-2, with 9 bases that match TRBD1. The V gene's germline CDR1 is MDHEN and CDR2 SYDVKM. The J segment lost 8 bases and the V segment lost 2 bases, leaving 6 bases of the junction unmatched. This CDR3 is 14 amino acids long. The CDR3 nucleotides are TGTGCCAGCAGTTTACCGGGACAGGGTCAGGGCTACACCTTC. Residues: CASSLPGQGQGYTF.

The chain has TRBV18 and TRBJ2-1; TRBD2 aligns across 14 bases. V gave up 5 bases and J gave up 6 bases; unmatched junction bases: 6. The CDR3 contains 16 residues. Germline V gene data show CDR1 as KGHSH and CDR2 as LQKENI. The CDR3 sequence: CASSGSGLAGGNEQFF. The CDR3 nucleotides are TGTGCCAGCTCAGGCTCCGGACTAGCGGGAGGCAATGAGCAGTTCTTC.

This chain uses TRBV6-5 with TRBJ2-7; a weak D match, TRBD1 (6 bases). Trimming shortened V by 4 bases and J by 3 bases, and 13 bases separated the two germline ends. CDR1 MNHEY and CDR2 SVGAGI come from the germline V gene. CDR3 length: 14 amino acids. The CDR3 region is CASSSGTTIYEQYF. The CDR3 coding sequence is TGTGCCAGCAGTTCCGGGACAACCATCTACGAGCAGTACTTC.

The gene calls are TRBV10-3 and TRBJ2-7; tentative D call: TRBD2 (5 bases). The CDR3 covers 15 residues. Trimming took off 4 bases at V and 1 base at J, with 14 bases between the two ends. Germline V gene sequence: CDR1 ENHRY, CDR2 SYGVKD. CDR3: CAISGGQIPSYEQYF. The DNA for the CDR3 is TGTGCCATCAGTGGCGGGCAGATCCCTTCCTACGAGCAGTACTTC.

The J gene is TRBJ2-5, the V gene TRBV7-8; D might be TRBD2 (5 bases). Germline assignment: CDR1 SGHVS and CDR2 FQNEAQ. V was clipped by 1 base and J by 5 bases, with 14 bases between them. This CDR3 contains 15 residues. CDR3 bases: TGTGCCAGCAGCTTAGAATGGAGCGGCTGGGAGACCCAGTACTTC. This gives the protein CASSLEWSGWETQYF.

V and J are TRBV27 and TRBJ2-3, with 10 bases identical to TRBD2. V trimming: 6 bases; J trimming: 1 base; junction bases outside the gene matches: 4. Germline V gives CDR1 MNHEY, CDR2 SMNVEV (reference sequence). This CDR3 is built from 15 residues. CDR3 sequence reads: CASSITSGGTDTQYF. The CDR3 DNA sequence: TGTGCCAGCAGCATTACTAGCGGGGGCACAGATACGCAGTATTTT.

V gene TRBV11-3 combines with J gene TRBJ1-4, with a weak D call TRBD1 (6 bases). Germline loops: CDR1 SGHNT, CDR2 YENEEA. The CDR3 is 16 residues long. V gave up 3 bases and J gave up 0 bases, with 11 bases separating them. CDR3 nucleotide sequence: TGTGCCAGCAGCTTTACAGGGTCTGCAACTAATGAAAAACTGTTTTTT. Its protein is CASSFTGSATNEKLFF.

This chain links TRBV7-9 with TRBJ2-1; the match to TRBD1 covers 9 bases. The V gene's germline CDR1 is SEHNR and CDR2 FQNEAQ (reference sequence). With 5 bases clipped from V and 4 bases from J, the junction kept 9 bases outside the gene matches. This CDR3 comprises 16 residues. CDR3 in DNA: TGTGCCAGCAGCACCTACAGGGGGCGTGGGTACAATGAGCAGTTCTTC. It specifies CASSTYRGRGYNEQFF.

This clone was found a few times. V usage is TRBV5-6 and J usage is TRBJ2-2; 9 nucleotides line up with TRBD2. The CDR3 contains 16 residues. V dropped 1 base and J dropped 5; count of bases not matched to a gene: 6. Looked up from germline, CDR1 is SGHDT and CDR2 is YYEEEE. The CDR3 loop is CASSLWLAGYTGELFF. The CDR3 DNA reads TGTGCCAGCAGCTTGTGGCTAGCGGGATATACCGGGGAGCTGTTTTTT.

The gene calls are TRBV28 and TRBJ2-5, with 7 bases aligning to TRBD1. Germline V lookup: CDR1 MDHEN, CDR2 SYDVKM. V lost 6 bases, J lost 4 bases, and 11 bases stayed unmatched. There are 15 residues in the CDR3. Here the CDR3 DNA reads TGTGCCAGCAGACCGGACAGGAGGTACGGAGAGACCCAGTACTTC. Its protein product is CASRPDRRYGETQYF.

The rearrangement uses TRBV9 and TRBJ2-5, with D possibly matching TRBD1 (5 bases). Trimming stripped 0 bases from V and 5 bases from J, with 11 bases between. The CDR3 contains 14 residues. CDR1 is SGDLS and CDR2 is YYNGEE in the germline V gene. The CDR3 loop is CASSVVGAAETQYF. In nucleotides, the CDR3 is TGTGCCAGCAGCGTAGTAGGGGCAGCCGAGACCCAGTACTTC.

This chain links TRBV28 with TRBJ2-2, with 7 bases matching TRBD1. The germline V gene encodes CDR1 MDHEN and CDR2 SYDVKM. This CDR3 spans 17 amino acids. Germline trimming cut 5 bases from V and 1 base from J; bases unmatched to any gene: 10. CDR3 loop: CASSQGTGQENTGELFF. CDR3 DNA sequence: TGTGCCAGCAGTCAGGGAACTGGACAGGAGAACACCGGGGAGCTGTTTTTT.

A single count supports this clone. The rearrangement links TRBV7-9 to TRBJ1-1, with TRBD1 matching 9 bases. Per the germline V gene, CDR1 is SEHNR and CDR2 is FQNEAQ (reference sequence). V shed 1 base and J 11 bases; nucleotides not matched to a gene: 8. The CDR3 is 14 residues long. The CDR3 DNA reads as TGTGCCAGCAGCTTAGTACAGGGGGCAGGAGGGGCTTTCTTT. Residues: CASSLVQGAGGAFF.

This clone was found once. Other DNA sequences in the sample encode the same CDR3. The V and J genes are TRBV6-5 and TRBJ1-1; a possible D gene is TRBD1 (5 bases). V shed 2 bases and J shed 3 bases, with 10 bases lying between them. Germline values: CDR1 MNHEY, CDR2 SVGAGI. This CDR3 is 14 amino acids long. CDR3 DNA sequence: TGTGCCAGCAGTTACCGGGGGGACGACACTGAAGCTTTCTTT. Encoded protein: CASSYRGDDTEAFF.